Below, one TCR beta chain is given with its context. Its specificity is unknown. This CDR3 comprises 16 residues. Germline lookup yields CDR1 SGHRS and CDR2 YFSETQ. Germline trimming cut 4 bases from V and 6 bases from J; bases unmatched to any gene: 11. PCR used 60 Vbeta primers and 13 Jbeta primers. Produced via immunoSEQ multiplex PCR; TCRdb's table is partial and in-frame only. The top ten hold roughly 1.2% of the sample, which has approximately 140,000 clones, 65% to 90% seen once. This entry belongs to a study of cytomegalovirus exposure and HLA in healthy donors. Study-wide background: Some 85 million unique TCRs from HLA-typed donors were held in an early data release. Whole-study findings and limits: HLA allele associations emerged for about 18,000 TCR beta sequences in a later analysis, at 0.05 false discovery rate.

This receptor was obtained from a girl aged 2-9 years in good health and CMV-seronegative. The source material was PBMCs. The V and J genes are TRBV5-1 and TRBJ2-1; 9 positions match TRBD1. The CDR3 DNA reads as TGCGCCAGCAGCCTCACAGGGGGCTCTGTCCCCAATGAGCAGTTCTTC. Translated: CASSLTGGSVPNEQFF.